The 28 T cell receptor beta chains presented below share a single source sample, sequenced in a study of cytomegalovirus exposure and HLA in healthy donors. The PCR was carried out with 60 Vbeta primers and 13 Jbeta primers. Here immunoSEQ multiplex PCR was the method, and the copy in TCRdb shows in-frame clones only, minus some. This sample's clone table lists fewer than 130,000 clones. Material: PBMCs. These receptors were obtained from a man in his fifties or sixties in good health and CMV-seronegative.

This chain connects TRBV15 to TRBJ1-1, with 9 bases aligning to TRBD1. This CDR3 region has 15 residues. Germline trimming cut 4 bases from V and 3 bases from J; bases unmatched to any gene: 6. The germline gives CDR1 LNHNV, CDR2 YYDKDF (reference sequence). The CDR3 DNA sequence: TGTGCCACCAGCATTTACAGGGGGCTCGACACTGAAGCTTTCTTT. The encoded protein is CATSIYRGLDTEAFF.

The rearrangement joins TRBV13 to TRBJ2-2, with D possibly being TRBD2 (6 bases). V lost 6 bases and J lost 0, with 14 bases in between. CDR1 is PRHDT, CDR2 FYEKMQ, per germline (reference sequence). The CDR3 is 16 residues long. DNA for the CDR3: TGTGCCAGCAGGGGGGGTAGGGCCACGAACACCGGGGAGCTGTTTTTT. Translation gives CASRGGRATNTGELFF. Looking up the rest from reference TRBV13 and TRBJ2-2 gives the full variable domain: AAGVIQSPRHLIKEKRETATLKCYPIPRHDTVYWYQQGPGQDPQFLISFYEKMQSDKGSIPDRFSAQQFSDYHSELNMSSLELGDSALYFCASRGGRATNTGELFFGEGSRLTVL.

The rearrangement uses TRBV6-1 and TRBJ1-5; 7 positions agree with TRBD1. The germline V gene encodes CDR1 MNHNS and CDR2 SASEGT. This CDR3 has 13 amino acids. J was trimmed by 4 bases and V by 7 bases; bases with no gene match: 4. Here the CDR3 reads CASMEGANQPQHF. For the CDR3, the DNA is TGTGCCAGCATGGAGGGGGCTAATCAGCCCCAGCATTTT.

This chain connects TRBV5-1 to TRBJ1-2; tentatively, D is TRBD1 (5 bases). The CDR3 totals 11 residues. Germline V gene sequence: CDR1 SGHRS, CDR2 YFSETQ. The V end lost 3 bases, the J end lost 7 bases, and 7 bases lay between the germline ends. CDR3 in DNA: TGCGCCAGCAGCTCGACAGCTGGCTACACCTTC. Amino acids: CASSSTAGYTF.

The rearrangement links TRBV5-6 to TRBJ2-5, with 9 positions matching TRBD1. The CDR3 contains 14 residues. Trimming took 4 bases from V and 5 from J; bases not matched to a gene: 6. Germline assignment: CDR1 SGHDT and CDR2 YYEEEE. The CDR3 is CASSEGQGGETQYF. The DNA for the CDR3 is TGTGCCAGCAGCGAGGGACAGGGTGGGGAGACCCAGTACTTC.

The chain is built from TRBV29-1 and TRBJ2-3, with D perhaps matching TRBD1 (6 bases). V lost 1 base and J lost 0, with 14 bases in between. The V gene's germline CDR1 is SQVTM and CDR2 ANQGSEA. The CDR3 spans 16 residues. The CDR3 nucleotides read TGCAGCGTTGAAGGAACGGCAGGGGATAGCACAGATACGCAGTATTTT. It encodes CSVEGTAGDSTDTQYF.

The rearrangement joins TRBV2 to TRBJ2-5; 8 nucleotides align to TRBD2. Germline values: CDR1 SNHLY, CDR2 FYNNEI. V was clipped by 6 bases and J by 1 base; unmatched bases: 13. The CDR3 has 17 amino acids. The CDR3 region is CASSDDAAGVTQETQYF. The CDR3 DNA reads TGTGCCAGCAGCGATGACGCAGCGGGAGTAACCCAAGAGACCCAGTACTTC.

The rearrangement links TRBV7-9 to TRBJ1-1, with a possible D match to TRBD1 (5 bases). The CDR3 covers 14 residues. V was cut by 1 base and J by 11 bases, with 17 bases left in between. Germline CDR1 SEHNR, CDR2 FQNEAQ (reference sequence). The CDR3 coding sequence is TGTGCCAGCAGCTTAGATGGGGCCGGGCTCCGGGCTTTCTTT. Translating gives CASSLDGAGLRAFF.

This chain connects TRBV27 to TRBJ2-7; D possibly corresponds to TRBD1 (5 bases). Germline lookup yields CDR1 MNHEY and CDR2 SMNVEV (reference sequence). The CDR3 has 14 amino acids. The ends were cut back, 4 bases at V and 6 bases at J, with 16 bases in the middle. CDR3 sequence: CASSYSGPISEQYF. CDR3 coding DNA: TGTGCCAGCAGTTATTCAGGGCCTATTTCCGAGCAGTACTTC.

The chain carries TRBV5-1 and TRBJ1-1; tentative D call: TRBD1 (6 bases). The V end lost 3 bases, the J end lost 1 base, and 7 bases lay between the germline ends. The CDR3 has 13 residues. Per the germline V gene, CDR1 is SGHRS and CDR2 is YFSETQ. The chain's CDR3 is CASSSGQNTEAFF. DNA of the CDR3: TGCGCCAGCAGCTCGGGACAGAACACTGAAGCTTTCTTT.

The J gene is TRBJ1-2, the V gene TRBV10-3; TRBD1 matches 8 bases. CDR1 ENHRY and CDR2 SYGVKD come from the germline V gene. V lost 2 bases to trimming and J lost 7 bases; unmatched junction nucleotides: 3. The CDR3 has 13 amino acids. The CDR3 reads CAISETGGRGYTF. The CDR3 bases are TGTGCCATCAGTGAGACAGGGGGTCGTGGCTACACCTTC.

This chain links TRBV5-1 with TRBJ2-5; 10 bases are a match to TRBD2. The CDR3 is 17 residues long. CDR1 and CDR2 from the germline V gene are SGHRS and YFSETQ. Trimming removed 3 bases from V and 4 bases from J; junction bases left unmatched: 12. DNA for the CDR3: TGCGCCAGCAGCTCTATTTCTAGCGGGAGTCGGGGAGAGACCCAGTACTTC. The encoded protein is CASSSISSGSRGETQYF.

The chain uses TRBV5-1 and TRBJ1-4; D is ambiguous. Looked up from germline, CDR1 is SGHRS and CDR2 is YFSETQ. Trimming shortened V by 4 bases and J by 5 bases, and 15 bases separated the two germline ends. CDR3 length: 15 amino acids. CDR3 nucleotide sequence: TGCGCCAGCAGCCCGGAAGTAGCCAACAATGAAAAACTGTTTTTT. It translates to CASSPEVANNEKLFF. The complete variable domain, with remaining parts taken from reference TRBV5-1 and TRBJ1-4, reads KAGVTQTPRYLIKTRGQQVTLSCSPISGHRSVSWYQQTPGQGLQFLFEYFSETQRNKGNFPGRFSGRQFSNSRSEMNVSTLELGDSALYLCASSPEVANNEKLFFGSGTQLSVL.

The gene calls are TRBV5-1 and TRBJ1-5, with TRBD1 as a possible D gene (6 bases). V gave up 0 bases and J gave up 7 bases, with 11 bases separating them. The CDR3 totals 14 residues. Per the germline V gene, CDR1 is SGHRS and CDR2 is YFSETQ. CDR3 sequence: CASSLVGGDQPQHF. The CDR3 DNA follows: TGCGCCAGCAGCTTGGTTGGGGGCGACCAGCCCCAGCATTTT. The entire variable domain, with the rest obtained from reference TRBV5-1 and TRBJ1-5, is as follows: KAGVTQTPRYLIKTRGQQVTLSCSPISGHRSVSWYQQTPGQGLQFLFEYFSETQRNKGNFPGRFSGRQFSNSRSEMNVSTLELGDSALYLCASSLVGGDQPQHFGDGTRLSIL.

The chain couples TRBV18 to TRBJ2-3; D gene uncertain. V was trimmed by 5 bases and J by 4 bases, leaving 13 bases between them. CDR3 length: 14 amino acids. From germline, CDR1 is KGHSH and CDR2 LQKENI. The CDR3 nucleotides are TGTGCCAGCTCATTATCTAGGCTGTCAGATACGCAGTATTTT. It specifies CASSLSRLSDTQYF.

The chain employs TRBV5-1 and TRBJ1-5, with TRBD1 identical over 12 bases. Germline V gene data show CDR1 as SGHRS and CDR2 as YFSETQ. The CDR3 loop spans 17 amino acids. The V segment lost 6 bases and the J segment 2 bases; nucleotides outside the gene matches: 9. The CDR3 loop is CASTGTGGWDGNQPQHF. CDR3 DNA: TGCGCCAGCACCGGGACAGGGGGCTGGGATGGCAATCAGCCCCAGCATTTT.

The chain links TRBV19 to TRBJ2-2; 7 bases are shared with TRBD1. The V segment lost 10 bases and the J segment 4 bases; nucleotides outside the gene matches: 15. The CDR3 consists of 16 residues. Looked up from germline, CDR1 is LNHDA and CDR2 is SQIVND (reference sequence). The CDR3 DNA reads TGTGCCACCCGGGACAGTCAAGGGGTCGGCACCGGGGAGCTGTTTTTT. Translation: CATRDSQGVGTGELFF.

The chain uses TRBV14 and TRBJ2-2; 9 bases align to TRBD2. The length of the CDR3 is 15 residues. CDR1 and CDR2 from the germline V gene are SGHDN and FVKESK. The V segment lost 6 bases and the J segment 3 bases; nucleotides outside the gene matches: 5. CDR3 in amino acids: CASSRLAADTGELFF. DNA of the CDR3: TGTGCCAGCAGTCGACTAGCGGCAGACACCGGGGAGCTGTTTTTT.

This chain uses TRBV29-1 with TRBJ1-1, with unresolved D. This CDR3 has 13 amino acids. Trimming left V 4 bases short and J 0 bases short, with 9 bases between. Germline V lookup: CDR1 SQVTM, CDR2 ANQGSEA. The CDR3 nucleotides are TGCAGCGTTGGGCTCATTCTGAACACTGAAGCTTTCTTT. It specifies CSVGLILNTEAFF.

V gene TRBV6-5 combines with J gene TRBJ1-1; D might be TRBD1 (6 bases). Germline values: CDR1 MNHEY, CDR2 SVGAGI. The CDR3 is 12 amino acids. Trimming pared 7 bases from V and 5 bases from J, leaving 11 bases between. This CDR3 reads CASTDQGTEAFF. The CDR3 coding sequence is TGTGCCAGCACCGACCAGGGGACTGAAGCTTTCTTT.

CDR3 sequence (DNA): TGTGCCACCAGCAGATGGGGACAGATGAACACTGAAGCTTTCTTT. This sequence encodes CATSRWGQMNTEAFF. The rearrangement joins TRBV15 to TRBJ1-1; 7 bases match TRBD1. The germline gives CDR1 LNHNV, CDR2 YYDKDF (reference sequence). The J segment lost 0 bases and the V segment lost 2 bases, leaving 3 bases of the junction unmatched. The length of the CDR3 is 15 residues.

The chain combines TRBV4-3 with TRBJ2-5; 8 bases line up with TRBD1. J was trimmed by 11 bases and V by 3 bases; bases with no gene match: 8. Per germline, CDR1 LGHNA and CDR2 YSLEER. There are 13 residues in the CDR3. This chain's CDR3 is CASSHGQGWDQYF. CDR3 sequence (DNA): TGCGCCAGCAGCCATGGACAGGGATGGGATCAGTACTTC.

The V call is TRBV9, the J call TRBJ2-2; a possible D gene is TRBD2 (5 bases). CDR1 is SGDLS and CDR2 is YYNGEE in the germline V gene. V dropped 3 bases and J dropped 5 bases, with 11 bases sitting between them. The CDR3 runs 14 residues. CDR3: CASSELWETGELFF. The DNA of the CDR3 is TGTGCCAGCAGCGAGTTATGGGAGACCGGGGAGCTGTTTTTT.

V is TRBV18 and J is TRBJ2-3; 9 bases match TRBD2. Germline trimming cut 3 bases from V and 1 base from J; bases unmatched to any gene: 5. Germline CDR1 reads KGHSH; CDR2 reads LQKENI. The CDR3 spans 16 residues. CDR3 loop: CASSPSSGARTDTQYF. CDR3 DNA: TGTGCCAGCTCACCCTCTAGCGGGGCCCGCACAGATACGCAGTATTTT.

This chain joins TRBV27 and TRBJ1-1; 9 bases line up with TRBD1. Losses at the gene ends were 4 bases for V and 3 bases for J; bases not matched to a gene: 3. Germline CDR1 MNHEY, CDR2 SMNVEV (reference sequence). The CDR3 totals 14 residues. CDR3 amino acids: CASSSGTGYTEAFF. CDR3 in DNA: TGTGCCAGCAGTTCGGGGACAGGGTACACTGAAGCTTTCTTT.

The chain recombines TRBV30 with TRBJ1-5, with 7 bases that match TRBD1. J gave up 0 bases and V 5 bases, and 16 bases lay outside the gene matches. Germline CDR1 reads GTSNPN; CDR2 reads SVGIG (reference sequence). This CDR3 is built from 18 residues. The CDR3 DNA is TGTGCCTGGTCATTAGGGGGCTTGGGGCTCCATAGCAATCAGCCCCAGCATTTT. Translating gives CAWSLGGLGLHSNQPQHF.

The rearrangement links TRBV29-1 to TRBJ1-2; a possible D gene is TRBD1 (5 bases). The V gene's germline CDR1 is SQVTM and CDR2 ANQGSEA. V lost 7 bases to trimming and J lost 7 bases, with 16 bases between them. The CDR3 extends over 12 amino acids. The CDR3 is CSEKDSAGGYTF. The CDR3 nucleotides are TGCAGCGAGAAAGACAGCGCTGGTGGCTACACCTTC.

The genes are TRBV7-8 and TRBJ2-1, with a possible D match to TRBD2 (6 bases). CDR3 length equals 15 residues. Germline-derived CDR1 and CDR2 are SGHVS and FQNEAQ. V lost 1 base to trimming and J lost 2 bases, with 9 bases between them. CDR3 sequence (DNA): TGTGCCAGCAGCTTAGGAGGGGAGGCCTACAATGAGCAGTTCTTC. It specifies CASSLGGEAYNEQFF. Complete variable domain (other parts from reference TRBV7-8 and TRBJ2-1): GAGVSQSPRYKVAKRGQDVALRCDPISGHVSLFWYQQALGQGPEFLTYFQNEAQLDKSGLPSDRFFAERPEGSVSTLKIQRTQQEDSAVYLCASSLGGEAYNEQFFGPGTRLTVL.